This T cell receptor beta chain was observed in a study of immune evolution from preneoplasia to lung adenocarcinoma (dated by TCRdb to the early 2020s). With regard to the full study: HLA loss of heterozygosity was seen in approximately 6.7%, 15% and 36% of AIS, MIA and ADC lesions, and in no AAH lesions. Immune contexture across lung adenocarcinoma precursors and invasive adenocarcinoma was profiled using immune gene expression, TCR sequencing and multiplex immunofluorescence. Resected precursor lesions (AAH, AIS, MIA) and invasive adenocarcinomas were compared with paired morphologically normal lung tissue. The sample size depended on which specimens were available, not on a prior power calculation. The immune data were integrated with whole exome sequencing and methylation data obtained from the same cohort of nodules. A total of under 60 patients with pulmonary nodules who underwent surgical resection were included in the overall cohort. TCR sequencing data were obtained from approximately 50 patients. The study reported that about a hundred samples were used for TCR sequencing. POLYSOLVER was used to infer class I HLA alleles from exome data, and LOHHLA was used to detect allele-specific HLA loss. Overall study outcomes, separate from this receptor: Top T cell clone frequencies were highest in normal lung and appeared to decrease progressively from AAH through AIS, MIA and invasive adenocarcinoma. Because all patients were from Japan and China, applicability to Western populations was uncertain. KRAS-mutant nodules showed the highest T cell clonality compared with EGFR-mutant or double wild-type lesions. Clonality was highest in normal lung, while later-stage lesions appeared to have lower clonality but higher T cell density and diversity. The findings were based on association rather than direct causation, and larger cohorts with long-term follow-up and longitudinal biopsies were deemed needed.

Using the immunoSEQ hsTCRbeta Kit, TCR beta CDR3 regions were sequenced from DNA. The paper's processing steps were these. The ImmunoSEQ Analyzer was used to analyse the TCR sequencing data. T cell clonality was defined as 1 minus Pielou's evenness, calculated on productive rearrangements. To measure T cell diversity, the inverse Simpson index was applied to productive templates. T cell density was expressed as TCR beta template counts normalized to usable DNA, with usable DNA estimated by amplifying and sequencing housekeeping genes. TCR metrics were compared across histologic stages using two-sided Kruskal-Wallis tests. TCRdb carries this immuneACCESS record with in-frame sequences only. Its versions omit some clonotypes, under half of them owing to an unresolved V gene in the studies checked, with the rest unexplained. From that table come the V and J calls and clone size; the DNA was used to work out D and trimming. Present in this sample are 15,000 or so clones, 65% to 90% of which were seen just once. The biggest ten clones account for roughly 3.1% of the sample.

In the germline V gene (reference sequence), CDR1 corresponds to WNHNN and CDR2 to SYGVQD. A distance of 8 bases separates the germline ends of V and J, which lose 2 bases and 3 bases respectively. The CDR3 covers 13 residues, taking in both the cysteine and the phenylalanine. Here the CDR3 DNA is all that survives: 39 bases in frame from base 1. Between 2014 and 2017, the patients underwent resection in either Japan or China. The histologic diagnosis of each case was independently confirmed on H&E slides by two lung cancer pathologists. Macro-dissection after pathologic assessment enriched premalignant or tumor cells for nucleic acid extraction. DNA was isolated from FFPE tissue using the AllPrep DNA/RNA FFPE Kit. With regard to this clone: No cognate antigen has been identified for it. No per-base quality is available; no much larger clone lies one base away.

The V and J segments used are TRBV10-1 and TRBJ2-7; no D gene can be assigned with confidence. The source of this sequence is a donor of 70 years or more with lung adenocarcinoma. The material sequenced was FFPE lung adenocarcinoma in situ tissue. Taken with the paper, the label for cell subset or site translates to: preinvasive adenocarcinoma in situ (AIS). The base sequence is TGCGCCAGCAGTGAGGGTCCGGACTACGAGCAGTACTTC. Its translation is CASSEGPDYEQYF.